Listed below are T cell receptor beta chains from one sample, sequenced in a study of blood T cell repertoires in COVID-19. This table comes from immunoSEQ multiplex PCR, and its TCRdb copy is limited to in-frame clones, with some not included. The table has 140,000 to 150,000 clones, 79% seen once. Specimen: peripheral blood. Receptor source: a man aged 50 to 59 with active or convalescent COVID-19. CDR3s leave out the opening cysteine and the closing phenylalanine or tryptophan.

>TRBV5-1|TRBJ1-4|13
ASSAQTGEREKLF
>TRBV7-9|TRBJ2-5|12
ASRDRLGQETQY
>TRBV15|TRBJ2-3|15
ATSRDREKRGRDTQY
>TRBV30|TRBJ1-5|13
AWTHGQGGNQPQH
>TRBV10-3|TRBJ2-7|15
AISEVAGGAFVYEQY
>TRBV10-3|TRBJ2-3|13
AIRVDRGFTDTQY
>TRBV24-1|TRBJ1-1|11
ATSWGVNTEAF
>TRBV27|TRBJ2-5|11
ASSLFYRETQY
>TRBV2|TRBJ2-1|13
ASIRTSGSSNEQF
>TRBV5-1|TRBJ2-7|11
ASSWDREYEQY
>TRBV7-6|TRBJ2-3|13
ASSLEAGGTDTQY
>TRBV29-1|TRBJ1-2|12
SVELEGVTYGYT
>TRBV16|TRBJ2-2|15
ASSRTSGPYNTGELF
>TRBV5-4|TRBJ2-1|14
ASSSRGGSSYNEQF
>TRBV6-5|TRBJ2-7|13
ASDFAVEGPVEQY
>TRBV2|TRBJ1-6|13
ASSPQDSYNSPLH
>TRBV5-1|TRBJ2-7|13
ASSPLGTEAGEQY
>TRBV4-1|TRBJ2-1|11
ASRTSGINEQF
>TRBV6-1|TRBJ2-7|11
ASSDRSGYEQY
>TRBV5-1|TRBJ2-7|12
ASSLAGNAYEQY
>TRBV7-2|TRBJ1-5|13
ASSLVTDSNQPQH
>TRBV5-1|TRBJ2-7|11
ASSLRTGYEQY
>TRBV13|TRBJ2-7|13
ASSYRQGASYEQY
>TRBV27|TRBJ2-1|16
ASSSLLAGGTPYNEQF
>TRBV7-8|TRBJ1-2|11
ASSSRQGYGYT
>TRBV12-5|TRBJ2-2|11
ASGPPGDGELF
>TRBV5-1|TRBJ2-7|13
ASSSFRDNSYEQY
>TRBV28|TRBJ2-1|14
ASSWGAGRRGNEQF
>TRBV18|TRBJ2-2|15
ASSPVSGNSSPGELF
>TRBV18|TRBJ2-7|13
ASSPGTSGISEQY
>TRBV7-3|TRBJ2-3|12
ASSPLANTDTQY
>TRBV10-3|TRBJ2-7|10
AISLDSYEQY
>TRBV27|TRBJ2-2|14
ASSPRTSGDTGELF
>TRBV9|TRBJ1-2|12
ASSVSTGRDGYT
>TRBV6-2/TRBV6-3|TRBJ2-2|12
ASSTGIGTGELF
>TRBV6-4|TRBJ2-3|13
ASSSTSGSTDTQY
>TRBV9|TRBJ1-5|13
ASSPQGDRNQPQH
>TRBV3-1/TRBV3-2|TRBJ2-3|14
ASSQDMSGSLDTQY
>TRBV28|TRBJ1-1|12
ASSSPDRGTEAF
>TRBV5-6|TRBJ1-1|11
ASSFGDTTEAF
>TRBV3-1/TRBV3-2|TRBJ2-7|11
ASSQFHNYEQY
>TRBV7-9|TRBJ1-5|16
ASRILQGARWEDQPQH
>TRBV15|TRBJ1-2|13
ATSMDRGKKYGYT
>TRBV20-1|TRBJ2-1|8
SPRSNEQF
>TRBV6-6|TRBJ1-5|12
ASSPGGGKQPQH
>TRBV4-2|TRBJ2-1|13
ASSQEIKRDVEQF
>TRBV30|TRBJ2-5|10
AWRLAEETQY
>TRBV6-2/TRBV6-3|TRBJ1-3|14
ASSYHLVTGGNTIY
>TRBV27|TRBJ2-1|13
ASWTSGPALNEQF
>TRBV5-1|TRBJ2-3|14
ASSLGNRANRVGQY
>TRBV2|TRBJ2-1|13
ASSLALIGYNEQF
>TRBV6-5|TRBJ2-2|11
ASSYGLGGELF
>TRBV27|TRBJ2-3|16
ASSLLAGELYSTDTQY
>TRBV2|TRBJ2-1|10
ASSDRGAEQF
>TRBV2|TRBJ2-3|12
ASTGDYSTDTQY